Listed below are T cell receptor beta chains from one sample, sequenced in a study of cytomegalovirus exposure and HLA in healthy donors. The method was immunoSEQ multiplex PCR; TCRdb's version includes in-frame clones alone and lacks a portion of them. The data contain roughly 130,000 clones, 74% of them singletons. Specimen: PBMCs. Every receptor here comes from a woman aged 45 to 65 in good health and CMV-seropositive. CDR3s include the opening cysteine and the closing phenylalanine or tryptophan. The D gene is left open where the match is weak. Part of the rows lack a size; the others show once, few, many or a class for expanded clones.

j_call: TRBJ2-1; d_call: .; v_call: TRBV6-1; clone_size: many; cdr3_length: 14; cdr3_nt: TGTGCCAGCAGCCTAAACAGGGTAGGCAATGAGCAGTTCTTC; cdr3_aa: CASSLNRVGNEQFF
j_call: TRBJ1-1; d_call: TRBD1; v_call: TRBV5-1; clone_size: once; cdr3_length: 16; cdr3_nt: TGCGCCAGCAGACCCGACAGGGGGCGAGAGAACACTGAAGCTCTCTTT; cdr3_aa: CASRPDRGRENTEALF
j_call: TRBJ1-6; d_call: TRBD1; v_call: TRBV19; clone_size: few; cdr3_length: 13; cdr3_nt: TGTGCCAGTAGTAGCGACAGGGATGCACCCCTCCACTTT; cdr3_aa: CASSSDRDAPLHF
j_call: TRBJ1-5; d_call: .; v_call: TRBV5-6; clone_size: .; cdr3_length: 14; cdr3_nt: TGTGCCAGCAGCGGGGGCGGCGGCAATCAGCCCCAGCATTTT; cdr3_aa: CASSGGGGNQPQHF
j_call: TRBJ1-4; d_call: .; v_call: TRBV15; clone_size: .; cdr3_length: 13; cdr3_nt: TGTGCCACCAGCGGCCCAGAGGAGGAAAAACTGTTTTTT; cdr3_aa: CATSGPEEEKLFF
j_call: TRBJ1-1; d_call: .; v_call: TRBV29-1; clone_size: .; cdr3_length: 13; cdr3_nt: TGCAGCGTTGAGGTGGGGGGGGACACTGAAGCTTTCTTT; cdr3_aa: CSVEVGGDTEAFF
j_call: TRBJ1-6; d_call: TRBD1; v_call: TRBV9; clone_size: .; cdr3_length: 15; cdr3_nt: TGTGCCAGCAGCCCGAGGACAGGGGGTAATTCACCCCTCCACTTT; cdr3_aa: CASSPRTGGNSPLHF
j_call: TRBJ2-7; d_call: TRBD2; v_call: TRBV6-5; clone_size: .; cdr3_length: 15; cdr3_nt: TGTGCCAGCAGTTATCTTCCCGGGGGGGCCTACGAGCAGTACTTC; cdr3_aa: CASSYLPGGAYEQYF
j_call: TRBJ1-4; d_call: .; v_call: TRBV9; clone_size: .; cdr3_length: 15; cdr3_nt: TGTGCCAGCAGCGTAGGCTCCGGAGGTGGCGAAAAACTGTTTTTT; cdr3_aa: CASSVGSGGGEKLFF
j_call: TRBJ2-5; d_call: .; v_call: TRBV2; clone_size: .; cdr3_length: 12; cdr3_nt: TGTGCCAGCAGTTGGGTGGAGGAGACCCAGTACTTC; cdr3_aa: CASSWVEETQYF
j_call: TRBJ1-2; d_call: .; v_call: TRBV19; clone_size: .; cdr3_length: 14; cdr3_nt: TGTGCCAGTAGTTCCCTCATCGCGACTTATGGCTACACCTTC; cdr3_aa: CASSSLIATYGYTF
j_call: TRBJ2-2; d_call: TRBD2; v_call: TRBV6-1; clone_size: .; cdr3_length: 14; cdr3_nt: TGTGCCAGCAGTGAAGGGACTAGCACCGGGGAGCTGTTTTTT; cdr3_aa: CASSEGTSTGELFF
j_call: TRBJ2-5; d_call: TRBD1; v_call: TRBV6-6; clone_size: .; cdr3_length: 13; cdr3_nt: TGTGCCAGCAGTCAAGCAGGGGGAGAGACCCAGTACTTC; cdr3_aa: CASSQAGGETQYF
j_call: TRBJ1-5; d_call: .; v_call: TRBV5-6; clone_size: many; cdr3_length: 15; cdr3_nt: TGTGCCAGCAGCCTTATGGGACACAACAATCAGCCCCAGCATTTT; cdr3_aa: CASSLMGHNNQPQHF
j_call: TRBJ1-2; d_call: .; v_call: TRBV5-4; clone_size: .; cdr3_length: 16; cdr3_nt: TGTGCCAGCAGCCAAAAAGCCAGGGGAGCTAACTATGGCTACACCTTC; cdr3_aa: CASSQKARGANYGYTF
j_call: TRBJ2-3; d_call: .; v_call: TRBV7-8; clone_size: .; cdr3_length: 15; cdr3_nt: TGTGCCAGCAGCTCCTGGGGGGGGGCCACAGATACGCAGTATTTT; cdr3_aa: CASSSWGGATDTQYF
j_call: TRBJ2-2; d_call: TRBD1; v_call: TRBV2; clone_size: once; cdr3_length: 14; cdr3_nt: TGTGCCAGCAGAGACAGGGGATCTTCCGGGGAGCTGTTTTTT; cdr3_aa: CASRDRGSSGELFF
j_call: TRBJ1-6; d_call: .; v_call: TRBV30; clone_size: .; cdr3_length: 17; cdr3_nt: TGTGCCTGGAGACGCGGGTCAGAAAGCTCCTATAATTCACCCCTCCACTTT; cdr3_aa: CAWRRGSESSYNSPLHF
j_call: TRBJ2-7; d_call: .; v_call: TRBV4-3; clone_size: .; cdr3_length: 14; cdr3_nt: TGCGCCAGCAGCCAAGACTTCCTCTCCTACGAGCAGTACTTC; cdr3_aa: CASSQDFLSYEQYF
j_call: TRBJ1-1; d_call: .; v_call: TRBV30; clone_size: .; cdr3_length: 14; cdr3_nt: TGTGCCGCTGGATCCGGGCAGGGTCACACTGAAGCTTTCTTT; cdr3_aa: CAAGSGQGHTEAFF
j_call: TRBJ2-5; d_call: .; v_call: TRBV19; clone_size: .; cdr3_length: 14; cdr3_nt: TGTGCCAGTAGTGCACAGGGTGGAGTAGAGACCCAGTACTTC; cdr3_aa: CASSAQGGVETQYF
j_call: TRBJ2-5; d_call: TRBD2; v_call: TRBV28; clone_size: once; cdr3_length: 14; cdr3_nt: TGTGCCAGCAGTGGAAGCGGGGGTGGAGAGACCCAGTACTTC; cdr3_aa: CASSGSGGGETQYF
j_call: TRBJ1-5; d_call: .; v_call: TRBV11-2; clone_size: .; cdr3_length: 13; cdr3_nt: TGTGCCAGCAGTCTTAGACATAATCAGCCCCAGCATTTT; cdr3_aa: CASSLRHNQPQHF
j_call: TRBJ2-3; d_call: .; v_call: TRBV7-2; clone_size: .; cdr3_length: 13; cdr3_nt: TGTGCCAGCAGCTTAGGGGCAGCAGATACGCAGTATTTT; cdr3_aa: CASSLGAADTQYF
j_call: TRBJ2-1; d_call: TRBD2; v_call: TRBV4-1; clone_size: .; cdr3_length: 15; cdr3_nt: TGCGCCAGCAGCCCCCGGGGAGCGGGGGGGCCCAGGGCGTTCTTC; cdr3_aa: CASSPRGAGGPRAFF
j_call: TRBJ1-2; d_call: .; v_call: TRBV19; clone_size: .; cdr3_length: 11; cdr3_nt: TGTGCCAGTACCCACCCCGGACAAATCACCTTC; cdr3_aa: CASTHPGQITF
j_call: TRBJ2-3; d_call: TRBD1; v_call: TRBV7-7; clone_size: .; cdr3_length: 18; cdr3_nt: TGTGCTAGCAGCTTAGCTAACAGGGGGAGTAGGCTGACAGATACGCAGTATTTT; cdr3_aa: CASSLANRGSRLTDTQYF